Listed here are 17 T cell receptor beta chains from one sample, sequenced in a study of cytomegalovirus exposure and HLA in healthy donors. The PCR was carried out with 60 Vbeta primers and 13 Jbeta primers. Repertoires were generated with immunoSEQ multiplex PCR, while TCRdb's copy carries only in-frame clones and drops some. The sample carries 200,000 to 300,000 clones, 70% to 90% recorded once. The sequencing sample was made of PBMCs. Every receptor here comes from a woman aged 40-49 years in good health and CMV-seropositive.

The chain combines TRBV4-3 with TRBJ1-2; 10 nucleotides match TRBD1. Per germline, CDR1 LGHNA and CDR2 YSLEER. The CDR3 is 13 residues long. V lost 4 bases and J lost 8; bases outside the gene matches: 4. This CDR3 is CASSRQGAVGYTF. CDR3 DNA sequence: TGCGCCAGCAGCCGACAGGGGGCAGTCGGCTACACCTTC.

Points on this clone: The junction departs from germline at one end; a sequencing error may be responsible. The J gene is TRBJ2-6, the V gene TRBV4-2; 11 bases are a match to TRBD1. Per the germline V gene, CDR1 is LGHNA and CDR2 is YNFKEQ. The CDR3 has 19 residues. The CDR3 loop reads CASSPGTGGPLIGANGLTF. The DNA of the CDR3 is TGTGCCAGCAGCCCCGGGACAGGGGGACCCCTCATTGGGGCCAACGGCCTGACTTTC.

The chain carries TRBV2 and TRBJ2-3; D remains unclear. The V and J ends lost 3 bases and 1 base respectively, with 5 bases between them. This CDR3 spans 13 amino acids. CDR1 is SNHLY, CDR2 FYNNEI, per germline. CDR3 amino acids: CASSDTGTDTQYF. The CDR3 bases are TGTGCCAGCAGTGACACAGGCACAGATACGCAGTATTTT.

This clone has just one count. The CDR3 reads CSVLQLAGTSYEQYF. CDR3 nucleotide sequence: TGCAGCGTGCTGCAGTTAGCGGGGACTTCCTACGAGCAGTACTTC. This chain joins TRBV29-1 and TRBJ2-7; 8 bases map to TRBD2. With V trimmed by 6 bases and J by 1 base, 11 bases remained unmatched. Germline CDR1 and CDR2: SQVTM and ANQGSEA. The CDR3 has 15 amino acids.

This sequence joins TRBV4-3 and TRBJ2-1; D gene unclear. CDR1 is LGHNA, CDR2 YSLEER, per germline. The CDR3 extends over 17 amino acids. Trimming took 1 base from V and 0 from J, leaving 13 bases between them. For the CDR3, the DNA is TGCGCCAGCAGCCAAGTTGGTTTGCGGAGCTCCTACAATGAGCAGTTCTTC. It encodes CASSQVGLRSSYNEQFF.

The chain has TRBV2 and TRBJ2-3; possible D gene TRBD1, 6 bases. Germline V CDR1 and CDR2: SNHLY, FYNNEI. There are 15 residues in the CDR3. Trimming removed 3 bases from V and 0 bases from J, with 10 bases in between. The CDR3 region is CASSDPQGSTDTQYF. CDR3 bases: TGTGCCAGCAGTGACCCACAGGGAAGCACAGATACGCAGTATTTT.

This chain connects TRBV4-1 to TRBJ2-5; TRBD2 matches at 8 bases. Germline CDR1 and CDR2: MGHRA and YSYEKL. V was clipped by 1 base and J by 4 bases; unmatched bases: 8. The CDR3 extends over 16 amino acids. The CDR3 coding sequence is TGCGCCAGCAGCCAAGGCGGCACGGGGGGGTCAGAGACCCAGTACTTC. Translation: CASSQGGTGGSETQYF.

The chain links TRBV18 to TRBJ2-2; tentative D call: TRBD2 (6 bases). CDR1 KGHSH and CDR2 LQKENI come from the germline V gene. This CDR3 contains 13 residues. V was shortened by 10 bases and J by 6 bases, with 15 bases between the two germline ends. CDR3 amino acids: CATNRGFPGELFF. CDR3 sequence (DNA): TGTGCCACAAATCGGGGGTTCCCCGGGGAGCTGTTTTTT.

In its sample, this clone was seen once. The chain employs TRBV7-9 and TRBJ2-7; 8 bases align to TRBD1. Germline trimming cut 3 bases from V and 4 bases from J; bases unmatched to any gene: 5. CDR3 length equals 14 residues. In germline, CDR1 is SEHNR, CDR2 FQNEAQ (reference sequence). CDR3 region: CASSFGQGGYEQYF. The CDR3 region has the DNA TGTGCCAGCAGCTTCGGACAGGGCGGATACGAGCAGTACTTC.

The V call is TRBV19, the J call TRBJ2-1; TRBD2 matches 12 bases. Per germline, CDR1 LNHDA and CDR2 SQIVND (reference sequence). This CDR3 has 17 amino acids. V shed 5 bases and J 4 bases; nucleotides not matched to a gene: 9. The DNA for the CDR3 is TGTGCCAGTAGTCTAAAAGGGCTAGCGGGAGGGTACAATGAGCAGTTCTTC. Its translation: CASSLKGLAGGYNEQFF.

The chain combines TRBV9 with TRBJ2-7; weak D call: TRBD2 (6 bases). The CDR3 length is 15 residues. V lost 4 bases to trimming and J lost 0 bases, with 14 bases between them. The V gene's germline CDR1 is SGDLS and CDR2 YYNGEE. The CDR3: CASSPRLDPSYEQYF. Written as DNA, the CDR3 is TGTGCCAGCAGCCCCCGACTAGATCCCTCCTACGAGCAGTACTTC. Variable domain in full (rest from reference TRBV9 and TRBJ2-7): DSGVTQTPKHLITATGQRVTLRCSPRSGDLSVYWYQQSLDQGLQFLIQYYNGEERAKGNILERFSAQQFPDLHSELNLSSLELGDSALYFCASSPRLDPSYEQYFGPGTRLTVT.

J is TRBJ1-5 and V is TRBV2; D is possibly TRBD1 (5 bases). The CDR3 loop spans 15 amino acids. Germline V gene lookup returns CDR1 SNHLY and CDR2 FYNNEI. Trimming cost V 1 base and J 0 bases, with 7 bases left between them. The DNA of the CDR3 is TGTGCCAGCAGTGAAGGGACACTTAGCAATCAGCCCCAGCATTTT. The encoded protein is CASSEGTLSNQPQHF.

The chain employs TRBV4-3 and TRBJ2-3; D might be TRBD2 (6 bases). The V gene's germline CDR1 is LGHNA and CDR2 YSLEER. V shed 4 bases and J shed 4 bases, with 15 bases lying between them. The CDR3 has 15 residues. For the CDR3, the DNA is TGCGCCAGCAGCCTTACTCGCGGGACGGCAGATACGCAGTATTTT. Amino acid sequence: CASSLTRGTADTQYF.

The chain carries TRBV30 and TRBJ1-6; D perhaps matches TRBD1 (6 bases). The germline V gene has CDR1 GTSNPN and CDR2 SVGIG (reference sequence). The V end was cut by 2 bases, the J end by 6 bases, with 23 bases between. This CDR3 contains 18 residues. In nucleotides, the CDR3 is TGTGCCTGGAGTCGGGCAGGGGCGAGGGATATTGGTAATTCACCCCTCCACTTT. Protein sequence: CAWSRAGARDIGNSPLHF.

This chain uses TRBV19 with TRBJ2-5, with 8 bases aligning to TRBD1. This CDR3 region has 15 residues. Germline CDR1 LNHDA, CDR2 SQIVND (reference sequence). V lost 4 bases and J lost 5; bases outside the gene matches: 9. The CDR3 sequence is CASSTAGGVVETQYF. DNA for the CDR3: TGTGCCAGTAGTACCGCAGGGGGCGTGGTCGAGACCCAGTACTTC. The variable domain in full, with the rest retrieved from reference TRBV19 and TRBJ2-5, is DGGITQSPKYLFRKEGQNVTLSCEQNLNHDAMYWYRQDPGQGLRLIYYSQIVNDFQKGDIAEGYSVSREKKESFPLTVTSAQKNPTAFYLCASSTAGGVVETQYFGPGTRLLVL.

This clone was counted between two and nine times. The rearrangement joins TRBV2 to TRBJ1-4; D gene uncertain. This CDR3 has 13 residues. The V and J ends lost 2 bases and 6 bases respectively, with 7 bases between them. Germline assignment: CDR1 SNHLY and CDR2 FYNNEI. Here the CDR3 DNA reads TGTGCCAGCAGTGAAACGGAGGATGAAAAACTGTTTTTT. Protein sequence: CASSETEDEKLFF.

The J gene is TRBJ2-2, the V gene TRBV5-1; the D gene is possibly TRBD1 (5 bases). The CDR3 has 15 residues. Germline CDR1 and CDR2: SGHRS and YFSETQ. The V end was cut by 1 base, the J end by 2 bases, with 9 bases between. CDR3 nucleotide sequence: TGCGCCAGCAGCTTGTTAGGGGAAAACACCGGGGAGCTGTTTTTT. Translating it yields CASSLLGENTGELFF.